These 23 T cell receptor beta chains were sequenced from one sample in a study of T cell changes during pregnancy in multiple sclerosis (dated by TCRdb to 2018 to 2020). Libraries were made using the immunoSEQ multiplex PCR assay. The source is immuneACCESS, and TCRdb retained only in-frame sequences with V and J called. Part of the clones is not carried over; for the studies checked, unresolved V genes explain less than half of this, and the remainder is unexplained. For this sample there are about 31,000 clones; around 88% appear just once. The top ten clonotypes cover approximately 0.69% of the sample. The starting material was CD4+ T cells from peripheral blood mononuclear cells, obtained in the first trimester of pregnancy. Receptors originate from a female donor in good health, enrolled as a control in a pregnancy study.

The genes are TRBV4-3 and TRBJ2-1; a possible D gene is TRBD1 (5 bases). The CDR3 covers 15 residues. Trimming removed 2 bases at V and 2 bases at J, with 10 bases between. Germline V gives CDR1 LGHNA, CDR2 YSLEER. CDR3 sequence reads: CASSQSGHPYNEQFF. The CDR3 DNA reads TGCGCCAGCAGCCAATCAGGGCACCCCTACAATGAGCAGTTCTTC.

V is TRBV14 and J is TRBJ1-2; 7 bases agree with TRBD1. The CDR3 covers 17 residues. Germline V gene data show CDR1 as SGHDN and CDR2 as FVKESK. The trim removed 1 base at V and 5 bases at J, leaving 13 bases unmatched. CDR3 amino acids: CASSQGRFVGTDYGYTF. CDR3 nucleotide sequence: TGTGCCAGCAGCCAAGGTCGTTTCGTCGGGACAGATTATGGCTACACCTTC.

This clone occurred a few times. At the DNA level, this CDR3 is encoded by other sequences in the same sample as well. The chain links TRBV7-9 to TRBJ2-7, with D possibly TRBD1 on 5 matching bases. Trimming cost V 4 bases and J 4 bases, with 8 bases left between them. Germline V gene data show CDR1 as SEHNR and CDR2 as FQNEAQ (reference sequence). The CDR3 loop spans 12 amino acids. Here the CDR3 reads CASSSQGYEQYF. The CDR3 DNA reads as TGTGCCAGCAGCTCGCAGGGATACGAGCAGTACTTC.

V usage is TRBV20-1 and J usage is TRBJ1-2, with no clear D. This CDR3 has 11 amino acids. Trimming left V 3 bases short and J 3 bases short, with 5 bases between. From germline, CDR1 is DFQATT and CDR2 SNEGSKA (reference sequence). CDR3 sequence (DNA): TGCAGTGCTAGGTCTGACTATGGCTACACCTTC. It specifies CSARSDYGYTF.

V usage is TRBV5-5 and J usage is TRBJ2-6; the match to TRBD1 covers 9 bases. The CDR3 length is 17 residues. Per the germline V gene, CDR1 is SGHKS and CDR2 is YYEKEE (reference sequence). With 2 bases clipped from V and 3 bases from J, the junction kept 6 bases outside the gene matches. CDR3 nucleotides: TGTGCCAGCAGCTTCTCGGACAGGGGTAATGGGGCCAACGTCCTGACTTTC. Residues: CASSFSDRGNGANVLTF.

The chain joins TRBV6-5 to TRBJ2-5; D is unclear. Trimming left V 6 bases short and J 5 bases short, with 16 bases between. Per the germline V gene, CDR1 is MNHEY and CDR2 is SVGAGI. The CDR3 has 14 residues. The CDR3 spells CASRSGSHVETQYF. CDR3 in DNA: TGTGCCAGCAGGTCCGGGTCACATGTCGAGACCCAGTACTTC.

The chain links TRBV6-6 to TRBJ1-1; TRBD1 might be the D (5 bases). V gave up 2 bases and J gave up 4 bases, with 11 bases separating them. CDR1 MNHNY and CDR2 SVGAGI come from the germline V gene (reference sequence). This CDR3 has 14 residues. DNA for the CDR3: TGTGCCAGCAGTTACCAGGGAAGTGGCACTGAAGCTTTCTTT. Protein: CASSYQGSGTEAFF.

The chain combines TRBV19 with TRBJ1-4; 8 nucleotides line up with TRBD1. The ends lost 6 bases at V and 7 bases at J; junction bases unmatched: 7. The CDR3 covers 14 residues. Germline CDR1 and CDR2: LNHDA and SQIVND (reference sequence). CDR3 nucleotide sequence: TGTGCCAGTAGGGTTCAGGGGGCGAGTGAAAAACTGTTTTTT. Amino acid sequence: CASRVQGASEKLFF.

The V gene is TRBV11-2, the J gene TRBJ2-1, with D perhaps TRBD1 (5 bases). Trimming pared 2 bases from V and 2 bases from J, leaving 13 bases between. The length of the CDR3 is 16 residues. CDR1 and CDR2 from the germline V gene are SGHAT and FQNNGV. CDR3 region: CASSLIDSGPYNEQFF. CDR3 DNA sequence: TGTGCCAGCAGCTTAATAGACAGTGGGCCCTACAATGAGCAGTTCTTC.

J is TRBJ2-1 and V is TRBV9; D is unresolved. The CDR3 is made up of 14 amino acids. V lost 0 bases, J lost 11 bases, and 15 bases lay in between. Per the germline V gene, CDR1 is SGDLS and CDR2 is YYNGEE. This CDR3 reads CASSVETAVRKQFF. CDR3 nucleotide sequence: TGTGCCAGCAGCGTAGAAACGGCTGTGAGGAAGCAGTTCTTC.

CDR3 coding DNA: TGTGCCAGCAGGGCCGACAGTGGCTCCTACAATGAGCAGTTCTTC. Translated, it gives CASRADSGSYNEQFF. The chain joins TRBV7-2 to TRBJ2-1; tentatively, D is TRBD1 (5 bases). Germline values: CDR1 SGHTA, CDR2 FQGNSA. This CDR3 is built from 15 residues. V was shortened by 6 bases and J by 0 bases, with 12 bases between the two germline ends.

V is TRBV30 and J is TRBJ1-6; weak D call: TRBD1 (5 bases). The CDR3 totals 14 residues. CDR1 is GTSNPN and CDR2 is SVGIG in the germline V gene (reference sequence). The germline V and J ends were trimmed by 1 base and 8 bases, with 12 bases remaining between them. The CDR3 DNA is TGTGCCTGGAGTGCAAGGGGTAAAGATTCACCCCTCCACTTT. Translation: CAWSARGKDSPLHF. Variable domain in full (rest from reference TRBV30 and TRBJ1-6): SQTIHQWPATLVQPVGSPLSLECTVEGTSNPNLYWYRQAAGRGLQLLFYSVGIGQISSEVPQNLSASRPQDRQFILSSKKLLLSDSGFYLCAWSARGKDSPLHFGNGTRLTVT.

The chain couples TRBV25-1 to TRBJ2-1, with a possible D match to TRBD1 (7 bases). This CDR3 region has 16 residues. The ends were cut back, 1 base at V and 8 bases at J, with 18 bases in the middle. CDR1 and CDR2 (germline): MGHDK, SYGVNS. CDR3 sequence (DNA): TGTGCCAGCAGTGAATTCGGCAGGGGGGAACACGATGAGCAGTTCTTC. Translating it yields CASSEFGRGEHDEQFF.

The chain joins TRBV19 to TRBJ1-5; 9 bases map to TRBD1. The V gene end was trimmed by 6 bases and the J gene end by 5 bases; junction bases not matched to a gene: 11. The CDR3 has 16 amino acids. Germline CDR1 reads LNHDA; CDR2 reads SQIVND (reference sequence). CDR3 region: CASSGERGTGHQPQHF. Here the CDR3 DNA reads TGTGCCAGTAGCGGCGAGAGAGGGACAGGGCATCAGCCCCAGCATTTT. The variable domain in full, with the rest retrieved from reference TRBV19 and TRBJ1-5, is DGGITQSPKYLFRKEGQNVTLSCEQNLNHDAMYWYRQDPGQGLRLIYYSQIVNDFQKGDIAEGYSVSREKKESFPLTVTSAQKNPTAFYLCASSGERGTGHQPQHFGDGTRLSIL.

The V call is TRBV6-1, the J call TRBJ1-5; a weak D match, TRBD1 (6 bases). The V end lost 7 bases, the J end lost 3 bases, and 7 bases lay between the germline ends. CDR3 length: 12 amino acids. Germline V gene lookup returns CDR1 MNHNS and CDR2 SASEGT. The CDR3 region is CASNRANQPQHF. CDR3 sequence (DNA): TGTGCCAGCAACAGGGCCAATCAGCCCCAGCATTTT.

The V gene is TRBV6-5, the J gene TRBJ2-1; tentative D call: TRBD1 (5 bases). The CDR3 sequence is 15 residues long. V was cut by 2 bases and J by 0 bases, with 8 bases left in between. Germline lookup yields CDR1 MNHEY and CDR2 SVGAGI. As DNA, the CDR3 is TGTGCCAGCAGTTACAAGGGGCCCTCCTACAATGAGCAGTTCTTC. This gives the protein CASSYKGPSYNEQFF.

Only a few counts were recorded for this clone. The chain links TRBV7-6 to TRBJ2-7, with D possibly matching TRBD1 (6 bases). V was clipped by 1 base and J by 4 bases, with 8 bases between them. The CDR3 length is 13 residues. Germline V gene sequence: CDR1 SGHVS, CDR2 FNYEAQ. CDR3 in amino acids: CASSLGGQYEQYF. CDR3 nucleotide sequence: TGTGCCAGCAGCTTAGGAGGACAGTACGAGCAGTACTTC.

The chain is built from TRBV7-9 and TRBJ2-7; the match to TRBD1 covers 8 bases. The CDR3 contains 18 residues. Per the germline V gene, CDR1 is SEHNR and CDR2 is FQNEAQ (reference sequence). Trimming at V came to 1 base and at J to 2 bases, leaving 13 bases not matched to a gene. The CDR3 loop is CASSLVYLRDRSPYEQYF. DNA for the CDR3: TGTGCCAGCAGCTTAGTGTATTTGCGGGACAGGAGCCCCTACGAGCAGTACTTC.

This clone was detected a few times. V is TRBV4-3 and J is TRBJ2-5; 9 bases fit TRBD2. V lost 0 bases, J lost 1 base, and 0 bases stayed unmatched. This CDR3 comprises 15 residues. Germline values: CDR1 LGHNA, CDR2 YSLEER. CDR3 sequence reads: CASSQERGGQETQYF. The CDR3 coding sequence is TGCGCCAGCAGCCAAGAGCGGGGGGGCCAAGAGACCCAGTACTTC.

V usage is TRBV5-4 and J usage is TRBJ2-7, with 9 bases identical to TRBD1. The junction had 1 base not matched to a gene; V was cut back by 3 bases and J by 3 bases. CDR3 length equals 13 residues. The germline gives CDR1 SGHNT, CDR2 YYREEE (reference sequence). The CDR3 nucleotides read TGTGCCAGCAGCTGGGGACAGGGCTACGAGCAGTACTTC. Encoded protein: CASSWGQGYEQYF.

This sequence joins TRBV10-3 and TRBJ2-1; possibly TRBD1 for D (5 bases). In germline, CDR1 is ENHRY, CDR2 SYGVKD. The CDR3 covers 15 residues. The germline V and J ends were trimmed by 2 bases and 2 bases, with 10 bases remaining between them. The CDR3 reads CAISEKGLTYNEQFF. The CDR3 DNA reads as TGTGCCATCAGTGAGAAGGGGTTGACCTACAATGAGCAGTTCTTC.

The CDR3 region is CASSLDLAGGAGELFF. Written as DNA, the CDR3 is TGTGCCAGCAGCTTAGATCTAGCGGGGGGTGCCGGGGAGCTGTTTTTT. This sequence joins TRBV7-2 and TRBJ2-2, with TRBD2 identical over 11 bases. The V gene end was trimmed by 1 base and the J gene end by 6 bases; junction bases not matched to a gene: 4. This CDR3 spans 16 amino acids. CDR1 is SGHTA, CDR2 FQGNSA, per germline.

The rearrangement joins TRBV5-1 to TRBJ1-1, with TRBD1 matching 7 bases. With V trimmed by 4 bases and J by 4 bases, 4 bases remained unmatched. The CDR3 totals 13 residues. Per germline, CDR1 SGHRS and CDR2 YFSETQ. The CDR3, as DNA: TGCGCCAGCAGCGGCTACAGGGGCACTGAAGCTTTCTTT. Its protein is CASSGYRGTEAFF.